This section outlines one T cell receptor (beta chain) sequence together with its context. These data come from a study of Ad26.COV2.S vaccination and SARS-CoV-2 variants. About the research overall: The donor was enrolled in the Ad26.COV2.S arm of the COV1001 trial. Once, or twice with 56 days between doses, Ad26.COV2.S was given intramuscularly.

As for treatment: some 19 received Ad26.COV2.S at low or high dose, single or two shots; about five received placebo; per-sample allocation not given. Specimen acquisition occurred on day 63 following the initial vaccine or placebo injection. Donation came from an adult in Boston who was aged 18-55 years. Sequencing was performed with immunoSEQ multiplex PCR; in TCRdb, only in-frame clones are kept and a portion is missing. The sample lists about 680,000 clones, around 89% occurring once. V lost 4 bases and J 7 bases, leaving 22 bases between the germline ends. CDR1 and CDR2 (germline): KGHSH, LQKENI. This CDR3 region has 16 residues.

This rearrangement joins TRBV18 to TRBJ1-2; D gene uncertain. The specimen comprised peripheral blood, sampled in a trial of Ad26.COV2.S vaccine versus placebo. The sequence was obtained from a person aged 18-60 years who received the Ad26.COV2.S COVID-19 vaccine or a placebo. CDR3 nucleotides: TGTGCCAGCTCACGCCAGCGGATCCAAGCGGCGGCTGGCTACACCTTC. This encodes CASSRQRIQAAAGYTF.